This T cell receptor (beta chain) was sequenced during a study of early T cells in non-severe SARS-CoV-2 infection (dated by TCRdb to the early 2020s). Regarding the study in general: Because TCR sequencing was done on bulk RNA from unsorted whole blood, the alpha and beta chains could not be paired. General findings and caveats noted by the study authors: VDJdb matching was skewed toward anti-spike CD8 responses and likely underestimated virus-specific expansions, missing private and CD4 specificities.

Set within a cohort of healthcare workers in London, UK, this nested case-control study involved weekly PCR testing of nasopharyngeal swabs along with blood sampling. Between 23 and 31 March 2020, the week of the UK lockdown, healthcare workers were enrolled and then followed up weekly for as long as 16 weeks. This clonotype occurred many times. The antigen it binds to is not known. Base qualities are not at hand, and no much larger clone is one base apart. Trimming takes 0 bases from V and 10 bases from J, and the germline ends sit 7 bases apart. The CDR3 spans 12 residues, from the cysteine through the phenylalanine. The CDR3 DNA has 36 bases and is translated from base 1. Taken from the germline V gene, the CDR1 and CDR2 loops are SGHRS and YFSETQ. Receptors were amplified or captured by 5' RACE. The data were produced on a NextSeq 500. To correct for sequencing error and PCR bias, the TCR library protocol tagged individual cDNA molecules with unique molecular identifiers. TCR alpha and beta chains were both sequenced, and the abundances of alpha and beta sequences in each sample were closely correlated with each other. In the paper's pipeline: Decombinator V4 was used to annotate TCR sequences for V gene, J gene and CDR3. Expanded TCRs were defined as changing significantly between any two time points under a Poisson model with p below 0.0001. Abundances of TCRs were expressed as counts per million after normalisation to the total number of TCRs sequenced in each sample. MAIT TCRs were defined by TRAV1-2 paired with TRAJ12, TRAJ20 or TRAJ33, and iNKT TCRs by TRAV10 paired with TRAJ18. VDJdb, accessed on 1 November 2021, was searched for TCRs annotated for CMV, EBV and SARS-CoV-2, and TCRs annotated for more than one antigen were excluded. TCRdb reworked the public reads: Q25 trimming with fastp, MiXCR clone assembly, productive beta chains retained. Rows merge per CDR3 protein into single entries with the most common DNA and genes. The V and J calls were determined by TCRdb, not by the authors. The sample table shows 30,000 or so distinct CDR3 sequences, and around 7% are seen once. Approximately 40% of the sample is held by the ten biggest clonotypes.

The sample consisted of whole blood. The sequence was obtained from an adult who was a healthcare worker with PCR-confirmed SARS-CoV-2 infection or an uninfected control (not recorded which). This receptor chain uses TRBV5-1 and TRBJ1-4; no D gene can be assigned with confidence. The sequenced DNA: TGCGCCAGCAGCTTGGGGACGGGAAAACTGTTTTTT. Translated, this is CASSLGTGKLFF.